This T cell receptor (beta chain) was sequenced for a study of cytomegalovirus exposure and HLA in healthy donors. Study-level findings and limits: Within the data, a cluster of highly shared sequence variants was likely a sequencing artifact.

The study ran its PCR with 60 Vbeta and 13 Jbeta primers. Clones were read by immunoSEQ multiplex PCR, and TCRdb kept only the in-frame ones, dropping some. The sample contains over 140,000 clones, roughly four fifths of which appear only once. Points on this clone: Its antigen remains unknown.

The sample taken for sequencing was PBMCs. This clonotype was sampled from a man aged 30-40 years in good health and CMV-seropositive.

CDR3 DNA: TGTGCCAGTAGTAGCGGGGGTGCAGATACGCAGTATTTT. It specifies CASSSGGADTQYF. The J gene is TRBJ2-3, the V gene TRBV19, with TRBD2 identical over 7 bases. Per the germline V gene, CDR1 is LNHDA and CDR2 is SQIVND (reference sequence). This CDR3 region has 13 residues. The V gene end was trimmed by 4 bases and the J gene end by 4 bases; junction bases not matched to a gene: 2.